This T cell receptor beta chain was documented in a study of metastatic and nonmetastatic thyroid tumors. The V gene lost 1 base and the J gene lost 0 bases, with 5 bases spanning the gap. Germline V gene lookup returns CDR1 SGHVS and CDR2 FNYEAQ. This CDR3 is 14 amino acids long. This clone came up many times. Nobody among the patients had been given any treatment before thyroid surgery. From the PCR reads, TCRdb re-called clones with MiXCR. The sample lists 91,000 or so clones, roughly 13% seen once, with roughly 10% in the top ten. This chain links TRBV7-6 with TRBJ2-3; D unresolved. The receptor was isolated from a female donor with papillary thyroid cancer or a benign thyroid nodule (not recorded which). Some clones in this sample may be carry-over from other donors' samples. The sequenced sample consisted of blood. The CDR3 region is CASSLGTSTDTQYF. CDR3 DNA: TGTGCCAGCAGCTTAGGCACTAGCACAGATACGCAGTATTTT.